Below, 14 T cell receptor beta chains from the same sample are listed, as sequenced in a study of blood T cell repertoires in COVID-19. TCRdb's copy holds only in-frame clones and misses some; the assay was immunoSEQ multiplex PCR. The data hold around 100,000 clones, with roughly nine tenths observed a single time. The sequencing sample was made of peripheral blood. These receptors were collected from a human donor in a cohort sampled during active COVID-19.

The chain recombines TRBV6-5 with TRBJ2-7, with 7 bases that match TRBD2. The CDR3 runs to 15 residues. Germline CDR1 MNHEY, CDR2 SVGAGI. V was clipped by 5 bases and J by 3 bases; unmatched bases: 10. The CDR3 DNA sequence: TGTGCCAGCAGTCCCTCCGAGGGCGGGAGCTACGAGCAGTACTTC. It encodes CASSPSEGGSYEQYF.

The chain joins TRBV10-3 to TRBJ1-6; 9 bases match TRBD1. With V trimmed by 6 bases and J by 5 bases, 11 bases remained unmatched. CDR3 length: 17 residues. Germline loops: CDR1 ENHRY, CDR2 SYGVKD. The CDR3 coding sequence is TGTGCCATCAGAACAGACAGGGGGACGGTGAATAATTCACCCCTCCACTTT. It yields the protein CAIRTDRGTVNNSPLHF.

The chain uses TRBV19 and TRBJ2-3; 7 nucleotides line up with TRBD2. The germline gives CDR1 LNHDA, CDR2 SQIVND (reference sequence). Trimming cost V 4 bases and J 0 bases; bases outside gene matches: 4. The CDR3 runs 15 residues. The CDR3 protein is CASSSGGTSTDTQYF. CDR3 sequence (DNA): TGTGCCAGTAGTAGCGGGGGAACTAGCACAGATACGCAGTATTTT. Drawing the rest from reference TRBV19 and TRBJ2-3, the complete variable domain is DGGITQSPKYLFRKEGQNVTLSCEQNLNHDAMYWYRQDPGQGLRLIYYSQIVNDFQKGDIAEGYSVSREKKESFPLTVTSAQKNPTAFYLCASSSGGTSTDTQYFGPGTRLTVL.

The chain joins TRBV6-1 to TRBJ1-2; no clear D. V gave up 2 bases and J gave up 7 bases, with 14 bases separating them. This CDR3 is built from 14 residues. Germline-derived CDR1 and CDR2 are MNHNS and SASEGT. The DNA for the CDR3 is TGTGCCAGCAGTGAAAGTATGCGAGGCCGTGGCTACACCTTC. This encodes CASSESMRGRGYTF.

The genes are TRBV11-2 and TRBJ2-7; D unresolved. The CDR3 spans 12 residues. Germline V gene lookup returns CDR1 SGHAT and CDR2 FQNNGV. The ends were cut back, 3 bases at V and 6 bases at J, with 9 bases in the middle. CDR3 protein: CASSLTLGEQYF. The DNA of the CDR3 is TGTGCCAGCAGCTTGACTCTTGGCGAGCAGTACTTC.

The chain recombines TRBV3-1 (or the pseudogene TRBV3-2) with TRBJ1-4, with D maybe TRBD1 (6 bases). The ends were cut back, 4 bases at V and 7 bases at J, with 16 bases in the middle. The CDR3 has 15 amino acids. The germline gives CDR1 LGHDT, CDR2 YNNKEL (reference sequence). CDR3 bases: TGTGCCAGCAGCCCCTCAGGGGTAGCAAGTGAAAAACTGTTTTTT. Amino acids: CASSPSGVASEKLFF.

V gene TRBV18 combines with J gene TRBJ2-7, with no clear D. Looked up from germline, CDR1 is KGHSH and CDR2 is LQKENI. V was trimmed by 3 bases and J by 0 bases, leaving 9 bases between them. The CDR3 has 14 residues. The CDR3 region has the DNA TGTGCCAGCTCACCCGCAGTTGGCTCCTACGAGCAGTACTTC. Translating gives CASSPAVGSYEQYF.

The rearrangement links TRBV13 to TRBJ2-1; 7 positions agree with TRBD1. Germline assignment: CDR1 PRHDT and CDR2 FYEKMQ (reference sequence). The CDR3 consists of 13 residues. V lost 5 bases, J lost 15 bases, and 13 bases stayed unmatched. The CDR3 region has the DNA TGTGCCAGCAGCCAAAAAGAACAGGGGTTGGCGTTCTTC. Translated, it gives CASSQKEQGLAFF.

J is TRBJ2-1 and V is TRBV29-1; 12 bases line up with TRBD2. With 8 bases clipped from V and 3 bases from J, the junction kept 2 bases outside the gene matches. The CDR3 covers 13 residues. Germline V lookup: CDR1 SQVTM, CDR2 ANQGSEA. The CDR3 sequence: CSLAGGFYNEQFF. CDR3 in DNA: TGCAGCCTAGCGGGGGGGTTCTACAATGAGCAGTTCTTC.

For the CDR3, the DNA is TGTGCCAGCAGTTATGGGACAGGGGTAGAGGCCGGGGAGCTGTTTTTT. The encoded protein is CASSYGTGVEAGELFF. The rearrangement links TRBV6-6 to TRBJ2-2, with 10 bases aligning to TRBD1. In germline, CDR1 is MNHNY, CDR2 SVGAGI (reference sequence). After removal of 3 bases from V and 6 bases from J, the junction contained 7 bases not matched to a gene. The CDR3 length is 16 residues.

CDR3 region: CASSPRGGFEKLFF. The DNA of the CDR3 is TGTGCCAGCAGCCCCCGGGGGGGATTTGAAAAACTGTTTTTT. This chain joins TRBV7-9 and TRBJ1-4; D is possibly TRBD1 (5 bases). CDR3 length equals 14 residues. With 5 bases removed from V and 7 bases from J, the gap between germline ends came to 14 bases. Germline CDR1 SEHNR, CDR2 FQNEAQ (reference sequence). The full variable domain, its missing parts supplied by reference TRBV7-9 and TRBJ1-4, is DTGVSQNPRHKITKRGQNVTFRCDPISEHNRLYWYRQTLGQGPEFLTYFQNEAQLEKSRLLSDRFSAERPKGSFSTLEIQRTEQGDSAMYLCASSPRGGFEKLFFGSGTQLSVL.

This chain uses TRBV19 with TRBJ1-1, with 10 positions matching TRBD1. The CDR3 runs to 17 residues. The trim removed 4 bases at V and 4 bases at J, leaving 12 bases unmatched. From germline, CDR1 is LNHDA and CDR2 SQIVND (reference sequence). In DNA, the CDR3 is TGTGCCAGTAGTAAAGCCCGAGGACAGGGGGGTTTCACTGAAGCTTTCTTT. Encoded protein: CASSKARGQGGFTEAFF.

This rearrangement joins TRBV5-6 to TRBJ2-7; 8 positions agree with TRBD1. This CDR3 comprises 13 residues. The junction had 3 bases not matched to a gene; V was cut back by 4 bases and J by 3 bases. CDR1 and CDR2 (germline): SGHDT, YYEEEE. In DNA, the CDR3 is TGTGCCAGCAGCCGGACAGGGAGCTACGAGCAGTACTTC. This translates into CASSRTGSYEQYF.

V gene TRBV19 combines with J gene TRBJ1-1; D remains ambiguous. The V end was cut by 5 bases, the J end by 1 base, with 14 bases between. The CDR3 runs to 15 residues. CDR1 and CDR2 from the germline V gene are LNHDA and SQIVND (reference sequence). The CDR3 here is CASSAYPQENTEAFF. CDR3 nucleotide sequence: TGTGCCAGTAGTGCCTACCCCCAGGAGAACACTGAAGCTTTCTTT.